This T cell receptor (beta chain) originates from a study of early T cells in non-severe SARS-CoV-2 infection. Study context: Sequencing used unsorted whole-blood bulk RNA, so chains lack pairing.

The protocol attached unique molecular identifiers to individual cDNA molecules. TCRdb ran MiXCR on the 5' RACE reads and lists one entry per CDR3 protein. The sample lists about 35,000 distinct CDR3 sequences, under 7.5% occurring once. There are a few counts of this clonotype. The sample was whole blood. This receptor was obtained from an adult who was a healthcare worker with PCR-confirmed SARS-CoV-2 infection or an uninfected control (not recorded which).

The CDR3 DNA is TGTGCCACCAGTGATTCGAACCTAGCAAACTATGGCTACACCTTC. Translating it yields CATSDSNLANYGYTF. This chain links TRBV24-1 with TRBJ1-2; D unresolved. V was cut by 2 bases and J by 2 bases, with 11 bases left in between. The CDR3 consists of 15 residues. Germline V lookup: CDR1 KGHDR, CDR2 SFDVKD.